The sample holds one count of the clone carrying this T cell receptor beta chain. CDR1 and CDR2 from the germline V gene are MDHEN and SYDVKM. The CDR3 consists of 15 residues. V was cut by 4 bases and J by 9 bases, with 21 bases left in between. Only in-frame clones appear in the TCRdb table, and some are missing; sequencing was by immunoSEQ multiplex PCR. The data hold nearly 110,000 clones, with 85% to 95% observed a single time. These data originate in a study of T cell changes during pregnancy in multiple sclerosis. The clonotype was recovered from a female donor in good health, enrolled as a control in a pregnancy study. Sample: peripheral blood, taken in the third trimester of pregnancy. This chain links TRBV28 with TRBJ1-1; the D is unclear. The CDR3 DNA is TGTGCCAGCAGTTCTTACGAATTAAACAGATACCAAGCTTTCTTT. Translation: CASSSYELNRYQAFF.